This T cell receptor (beta chain) was identified during a study of T cell repertoires in cytomegalovirus infection. CDR3 length: 13 amino acids. Germline CDR1 and CDR2: SGHTA and FQGNSA. V was shortened by 4 bases and J by 6 bases, with 11 bases between the two germline ends. TCRdb used MiXCR to reprocess the reads, holding one entry per CDR3 protein. The sample contains nearly 650,000 distinct CDR3 sequences, 20% to 25% of which appear only once. The sample holds many counts of this clonotype. The rearrangement links TRBV7-2 to TRBJ2-3; TRBD1 is a possible D gene (6 bases). The sample was CD8+ T cells from PBMCs. The sequence came from a human donor in good health (CMV status not recorded). Some clones in this sample may be carry-over from other donors' samples. As DNA, the CDR3 is TGTGCCAGCAGCTACCGACAGGCGGATACGCAGTATTTT. Translation gives CASSYRQADTQYF.